A single sample is the source of the 21 T cell receptor beta chains below, sequenced in a study of shared clonotypes between healthy human individuals. Generated by immunoSEQ multiplex PCR, the TCRdb table keeps only in-frame clones and is missing some. Of millions of clones listed, about 92% are singletons. The specimen was naive CD4+ T cells sorted from blood. The subset denotes: CD45RA+ positively selected. Receptors originate from a man in his late teens or twenties in good health.

The chain has TRBV6-1 and TRBJ1-2; D is perhaps TRBD1 (6 bases). The CDR3 spans 14 residues. Germline V gene lookup returns CDR1 MNHNS and CDR2 SASEGT. The CDR3 here is CALDSRGANYGYTF. As DNA, the CDR3 is TGTGCACTGGACAGTCGAGGGGCTAACTATGGCTACACCTTC.

V usage is TRBV6-5 and J usage is TRBJ2-1; 8 positions agree with TRBD2. The germline V gene has CDR1 MNHEY and CDR2 SVGAGI. The CDR3 contains 12 residues. V shed 8 bases, J shed 6 bases, and the junction held 3 bases outside the gene matches. CDR3 nucleotide sequence: TGTGCCAGCGGGCGGGGGGCCAATGAGCAGTTCTTC. It codes for CASGRGANEQFF.

This rearrangement joins TRBV28 to TRBJ2-7, with D tentatively TRBD1 (5 bases). Germline V gives CDR1 MDHEN, CDR2 SYDVKM. CDR3 size: 12 residues. V lost 2 bases and J lost 6, with 8 bases in between. The CDR3 DNA reads as TGTGCCAGCAGTTTACAGGGCCCCGAGCAGTACTTC. Translation gives CASSLQGPEQYF.

Comments on this clone: Other nucleotide sequences from this sample produce the same CDR3. The V and J genes are TRBV27 and TRBJ1-4, with TRBD1 as a possible D gene (5 bases). CDR3 size: 14 residues. From germline, CDR1 is MNHEY and CDR2 SMNVEV (reference sequence). V was pared by 0 bases and J by 8 bases, with 10 bases between. Here the CDR3 reads CASSLSGVGEKLFF. CDR3 nucleotides: TGTGCCAGCAGTTTATCAGGGGTTGGGGAAAAACTGTTTTTT.

CDR3 sequence reads: CASSQWSGLAGVKDTQYF. In DNA, the CDR3 is TGCGCCAGCAGCCAATGGAGCGGACTAGCGGGAGTAAAAGATACGCAGTATTTT. This rearrangement joins TRBV4-3 to TRBJ2-3; 13 bases match TRBD2. This CDR3 region has 18 residues. Unmatched junction bases numbered 10, after V lost 2 bases and J lost 5 bases. Germline V gene data show CDR1 as LGHNA and CDR2 as YSLEER.

This clone was picked up a small number of times. The sample carries other DNA sequences with the same CDR3. The chain recombines TRBV19 with TRBJ1-1, with 7 bases lining up with TRBD1. CDR1 is LNHDA and CDR2 is SQIVND in the germline V gene (reference sequence). Trimming took 2 bases from V and 1 from J; bases not matched to a gene: 1. This CDR3 comprises 14 residues. The CDR3 nucleotides are TGTGCCAGTAGTATACAGGGGGGGAACACTGAAGCTTTCTTT. Translation: CASSIQGGNTEAFF.

The chain combines TRBV7-2 with TRBJ2-3; tentatively, D is TRBD1 or TRBD2 (5 bases each). The length of the CDR3 is 16 residues. V shed 1 base and J shed 3 bases, with 14 bases lying between them. Germline V gene sequence: CDR1 SGHTA, CDR2 FQGNSA. CDR3 bases: TGTGCCAGCAGCTTAGACCGGGGCTGGGGAACAGATACGCAGTATTTT. This encodes CASSLDRGWGTDTQYF.

V usage is TRBV5-4 and J usage is TRBJ2-7; TRBD1 might be the D (6 bases). Germline V lookup: CDR1 SGHNT, CDR2 YYREEE (reference sequence). The CDR3 spans 15 residues. V was trimmed by 4 bases and J by 2 bases, leaving 16 bases between them. The CDR3 sequence is CASSVDSWGTYEQYF. CDR3 DNA: TGTGCCAGCAGCGTGGACAGTTGGGGCACCTACGAGCAGTACTTC.

This clone was recorded once. In the same sample, other DNA sequences code for this CDR3. V usage is TRBV5-1 and J usage is TRBJ2-3; D could derive from TRBD1 or TRBD2 (6 bases each). Germline-derived CDR1 and CDR2 are SGHRS and YFSETQ. This CDR3 contains 14 residues. Trimming pared 0 bases from V and 3 bases from J, leaving 8 bases between. The CDR3, as DNA: TGCGCCAGCAGCTTGGAGGGGGGAACAGATACGCAGTATTTT. Its translation is CASSLEGGTDTQYF.

CDR3 region: CASSGGRMNSPLHF. DNA for the CDR3: TGTGCCAGCAGTGGGGGACGGATGAATTCACCCCTCCACTTT. V and J are TRBV6-5 and TRBJ1-6; maybe TRBD1 (5 bases). Germline loops: CDR1 MNHEY, CDR2 SVGAGI. Between the trimmed V and J ends, which lost 5 bases and 7 bases, there was a span of 12 bases. The CDR3 sequence is 14 residues long.

V and J are TRBV28 and TRBJ1-2; the D gene is possibly TRBD1 (5 bases). Trimming left V 3 bases short and J 4 bases short, with 9 bases between. The length of the CDR3 is 13 residues. Germline values: CDR1 MDHEN, CDR2 SYDVKM. This CDR3 is CASSFGAGYGYTF. The CDR3 DNA sequence: TGTGCCAGCAGTTTTGGGGCAGGCTATGGCTACACCTTC.

The V call is TRBV18, the J call TRBJ2-5; D remains ambiguous. Germline loops: CDR1 KGHSH, CDR2 LQKENI. The CDR3 spans 13 residues. Trimming cost V 4 bases and J 4 bases, with 10 bases left between them. The CDR3 DNA is TGTGCCAGCTCACTGGCGTCCTTAGAGACCCAGTACTTC. Amino acids: CASSLASLETQYF.

This clone showed up just once. V gene TRBV30 combines with J gene TRBJ1-5; the D is unclear. CDR3 length: 16 amino acids. Germline V gives CDR1 GTSNPN, CDR2 SVGIG (reference sequence). The V end was cut by 1 base, the J end by 0 bases, with 13 bases between. The CDR3 reads CAWSDSLTYSNQPQHF. The DNA of the CDR3 is TGTGCCTGGAGTGATTCCCTAACTTATAGCAATCAGCCCCAGCATTTT.

The chain joins TRBV5-1 to TRBJ1-1; D not certain. Per germline, CDR1 SGHRS and CDR2 YFSETQ. The CDR3 has 15 residues. The V end was cut by 0 bases, the J end by 3 bases, with 12 bases between. CDR3 in amino acids: CASSLAMEGYTEAFF. The CDR3 DNA is TGCGCCAGCAGCTTGGCCATGGAGGGCTACACTGAAGCTTTCTTT.

The chain employs TRBV30 and TRBJ2-7; D ambiguous. The CDR3 spans 13 residues. CDR1 is GTSNPN and CDR2 is SVGIG in the germline V gene (reference sequence). V was pared by 2 bases and J by 5 bases, with 13 bases between. The CDR3 DNA reads TGTGCCTGGAGTTGGCAGGCGACCGACGAGCAGTACTTC. Translating it yields CAWSWQATDEQYF.

The chain is built from TRBV6-1 and TRBJ2-1, with D perhaps matching TRBD2 (5 bases). Trimming left V 5 bases short and J 9 bases short, with 20 bases between. Germline values: CDR1 MNHNS, CDR2 SASEGT. This CDR3 spans 15 amino acids. CDR3: CASSHSGFVLGEQFF. As DNA, the CDR3 is TGTGCCAGCAGTCACAGCGGATTCGTCCTGGGTGAGCAGTTCTTC.

The rearrangement links TRBV4-3 to TRBJ1-1; the D is unclear. The CDR3 has 14 amino acids. The V end lost 0 bases, the J end lost 3 bases, and 8 bases lay between the germline ends. Per germline, CDR1 LGHNA and CDR2 YSLEER. This CDR3 reads CASSQEPWDTEAFF. The CDR3 nucleotides read TGCGCCAGCAGCCAAGAGCCCTGGGACACTGAAGCTTTCTTT.

Here the CDR3 DNA reads TGTGCCAGCAGCTTAGACTTGACAGATAACTATGGCTACACCTTC. It codes for CASSLDLTDNYGYTF. The chain couples TRBV11-2 to TRBJ1-2; tentatively, D is TRBD1 (5 bases). This CDR3 is built from 15 residues. V dropped 0 bases and J dropped 1 base, with 9 bases sitting between them. Germline V gene lookup returns CDR1 SGHAT and CDR2 FQNNGV.

In its sample, this clone was seen once. This chain connects TRBV5-1 to TRBJ1-4, with 7 bases matching TRBD1. CDR1 and CDR2 from the germline V gene are SGHRS and YFSETQ. The CDR3 length is 14 residues. V gave up 2 bases and J gave up 8 bases; unmatched junction bases: 6. The CDR3 region is CASSFDRVGEKLFF. The CDR3 nucleotides are TGCGCCAGCAGCTTCGACAGGGTGGGGGAAAAACTGTTTTTT.

The chain is built from TRBV10-3 and TRBJ2-7; 8 bases align to TRBD2. CDR1 and CDR2 (germline): ENHRY, SYGVKD. Trimming took 0 bases from V and 8 from J; bases not matched to a gene: 9. CDR3 length: 15 residues. CDR3 in DNA: TGTGCCATCAGTGAGTCAGGAGCGGGAGCTATCAAGCAGTACTTC. It codes for CAISESGAGAIKQYF.

The rearrangement links TRBV2 to TRBJ2-7; 10 nucleotides agree with TRBD2. Per germline, CDR1 SNHLY and CDR2 FYNNEI. The V gene end was trimmed by 6 bases and the J gene end by 1 base; junction bases not matched to a gene: 6. This CDR3 contains 15 residues. CDR3 sequence reads: CASRRLAGGSYEQYF. The CDR3, as DNA: TGTGCCAGCAGGAGACTAGCGGGCGGATCCTACGAGCAGTACTTC.